These T cell receptor beta chains were read from a single sample in a study of spatial heterogeneity in lung cancer. From the 5' RACE reads, TCRdb called clonotypes with MiXCR, one entry per CDR3 protein. The data contain some 7,000 distinct CDR3 sequences, roughly a fifth of them singletons. The source was PBMCs, collected at surgery. Receptor source: a female donor with early-stage non-small cell lung cancer. Both conserved end residues are part of each CDR3. D genes are given only for firm matches. Clone size is stated in some rows and not others, as once, few, many or a class when expanded.

V gene,clone size,J gene,D gene,CDR3 DNA,CDR3 protein
TRBV27,many,TRBJ2-7,NA,TGTGCCAGCAGTTCGACGGTAGCCGGGGAGCAGTACTTC,CASSSTVAGEQYF
TRBV12-5,NA,TRBJ2-7,NA,TGTGCTAGTGGTTTGGCGAGCGTCGGCGAGCAGTACTTC,CASGLASVGEQYF
TRBV23-1,few,TRBJ2-3,NA,TGCGCCAGCAGTCCGACTTTTTTTGACAGCTCTGGGGGCACAGATACGCAGTATTTT,CASSPTFFDSSGGTDTQYF
TRBV11-2,NA,TRBJ2-7,NA,TGTGCCAGCAGCTTAGTTTTGGGCTTAGGGTCCTACGAGCAGTACTTC,CASSLVLGLGSYEQYF
TRBV5-8,NA,TRBJ2-1,TRBD2,TGTGCCAGCAGCGGCGGGACTAGCCCCTACAATGAGCAGTTCTTC,CASSGGTSPYNEQFF
TRBV5-1,NA,TRBJ2-3,NA,TGCGCCAGCAGCCCCCCCGCTAGCAGATCCACAGATACGCAGTATTTT,CASSPPASRSTDTQYF
TRBV4-2,medium-sized,TRBJ2-1,NA,TGTGCCAGCAGCCTCCGGGACCGAGGACAGAATGAGCAGTTCTTC,CASSLRDRGQNEQFF
TRBV18,NA,TRBJ1-3,TRBD1,TGTGCCAGCTCGTTTCTTGTCGGGACAGGGGTTAATACTGCTGGAAACACCATATATTTT,CASSFLVGTGVNTAGNTIYF
TRBV30,many,TRBJ2-1,NA,TGTGCCTGGAGTCGCCGTAGGAATGAGCAGTTCTTC,CAWSRRRNEQFF
TRBV14,medium-sized,TRBJ2-3,NA,TGTGCCAGCAGCCCTCCGGGAGTTTCCGATACGCAGTATTTT,CASSPPGVSDTQYF
TRBV19,many,TRBJ1-5,TRBD1,TGTGCCAGTAGTTCAGGACAGGGAGGAAATCAGCCCCAGCATTTT,CASSSGQGGNQPQHF
TRBV7-6,medium-sized,TRBJ2-3,NA,TGTGCCAGCAGCGCCCGCTCAGGGGCAGATACGCAGTATTTT,CASSARSGADTQYF
TRBV4-2,medium-sized,TRBJ2-1,TRBD2,TGTGCCAGCAGCCTGAGAGCGCGGGAGAGAGCGAATGAGCAGTTCTTC,CASSLRARERANEQFF
TRBV4-2,medium-sized,TRBJ2-1,TRBD2,TGTGCCAGCAGCCAAGAACGATCACTAGCGGCCCAGGGGCAGTTCTTC,CASSQERSLAAQGQFF
TRBV5-1,many,TRBJ2-7,TRBD2,TGCGCCAGCAGCACCTTGACTAGCACCTACGAGCAGTACTTC,CASSTLTSTYEQYF
TRBV3-1,few,TRBJ1-1,NA,TGTGCCAGCAGCCAAGGGACTCTGAACACTGAAGCTTTCTTT,CASSQGTLNTEAFF
TRBV11-3,NA,TRBJ2-1,TRBD2,TGTGCCAGCAGCCTTCGACTAGCGGGAGAGTACCACAATGAGCAGTTCTTC,CASSLRLAGEYHNEQFF
TRBV5-1,NA,TRBJ1-3,NA,TGCGCCAGCAGCTTGACCCCTTCTTTATTGGACTGGAGCTCTGGAAACACCATATATTTT,CASSLTPSLLDWSSGNTIYF
TRBV11-2,medium-sized,TRBJ2-1,TRBD2,TGTGCCAGCAGCCCGCTAGCGGGGGGTTTGAATGAGCAGTTCTTC,CASSPLAGGLNEQFF
TRBV30,medium-sized,TRBJ2-1,NA,TGTGCCTGGAGTACGGATAAATCCTTCAATGAGCAGTTCTTC,CAWSTDKSFNEQFF
TRBV14,many,TRBJ2-5,NA,TGTGCCAGCAGCCAAGTCGATGGGACCCAGTACTTC,CASSQVDGTQYF
TRBV7-6,medium-sized,TRBJ2-5,NA,TGTGCCAGCAGCTTAGGCTGGGGACCCCAAGAGACCCAGTACTTC,CASSLGWGPQETQYF
TRBV6-1,many,TRBJ2-7,NA,TGTGCCAGCGCTTTCCGCGAGCAGTACTTC,CASAFREQYF
TRBV6-2/TRBV6-3,few,TRBJ2-7,NA,TGTGCCAGCTTAACCGGACCTGCCTCCTACGAGCAGTACTTC,CASLTGPASYEQYF
TRBV5-5,NA,TRBJ1-6,NA,TGTGCCAGCACCAAACAGGGTCGGGATTCACCCCTCCACTTT,CASTKQGRDSPLHF
TRBV28,few,TRBJ2-7,NA,TGTGCCAGCAGTCGCGAATACGAGCAGTACTTC,CASSREYEQYF
TRBV18,medium-sized,TRBJ1-2,NA,TGTGCCAGCTCAGAACGGAGCGTTGGTTACACCTTC,CASSERSVGYTF